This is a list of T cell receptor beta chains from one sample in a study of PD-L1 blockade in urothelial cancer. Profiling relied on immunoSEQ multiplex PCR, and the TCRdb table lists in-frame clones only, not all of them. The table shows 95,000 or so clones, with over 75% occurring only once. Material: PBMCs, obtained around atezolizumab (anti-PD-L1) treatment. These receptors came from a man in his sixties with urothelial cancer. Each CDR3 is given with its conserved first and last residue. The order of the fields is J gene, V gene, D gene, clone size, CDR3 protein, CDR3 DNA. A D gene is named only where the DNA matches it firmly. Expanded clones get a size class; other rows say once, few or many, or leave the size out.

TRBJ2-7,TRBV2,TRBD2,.,CASSEGWTSGSYEQYF,TGTGCCAGCAGTGAGGGCTGGACTAGCGGGTCCTACGAGCAGTACTTC
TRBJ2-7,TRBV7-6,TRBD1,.,CASSPGTGPYEQYF,TGTGCCAGCAGCCCCGGGACAGGGCCCTACGAGCAGTACTTC
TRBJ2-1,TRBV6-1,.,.,CASSEVPPRGEQFF,TGTGCCAGCAGTGAAGTCCCCCCCAGGGGTGAGCAGTTCTTC
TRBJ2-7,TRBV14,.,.,CASSQRAGVTYEQYF,TGTGCCAGCAGCCAACGGGCAGGGGTCACCTACGAGCAGTACTTC
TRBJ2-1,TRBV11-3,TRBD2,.,CASSAGTSGFDEQFF,TGTGCCAGCAGCGCCGGGACTAGCGGCTTCGATGAGCAGTTCTTC
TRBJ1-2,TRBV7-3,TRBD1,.,CASSLNRGDGYTF,TGTGCCAGCAGCTTAAACAGGGGAGATGGCTACACCTTC
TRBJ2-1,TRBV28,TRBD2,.,CASSLVVNGRWEQFF,TGTGCCAGCAGTTTAGTGGTAAACGGGAGGTGGGAGCAGTTCTTC
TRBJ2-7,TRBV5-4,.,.,CASSLGGPTYEQYF,TGTGCCAGCAGCTTGGGCGGGCCAACCTACGAGCAGTACTTC
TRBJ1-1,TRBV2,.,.,CASSELGRGGAFF,TGTGCCAGCAGTGAGTTGGGCCGGGGGGGAGCTTTCTTT
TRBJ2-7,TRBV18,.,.,CASSQGQGLAYEQYF,TGTGCCAGCTCACAGGGGCAGGGGTTAGCCTACGAGCAGTACTTC
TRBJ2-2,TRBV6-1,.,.,CASSDRGDTGELFF,TGTGCCAGCAGTGACAGGGGAGACACCGGGGAGCTGTTTTTT
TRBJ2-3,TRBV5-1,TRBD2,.,CASSAGLAGEGTDTQYF,TGCGCCAGCAGCGCGGGACTAGCGGGGGAAGGGACAGATACGCAGTATTTT
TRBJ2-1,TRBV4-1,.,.,CASSPPGGLGEQFF,TGCGCCAGCAGCCCCCCTGGAGGGCTGGGTGAGCAGTTCTTC
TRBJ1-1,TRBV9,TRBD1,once,CASSVVGMTGGELFF,TGTGCCAGCAGCGTAGTTGGCATGACAGGGGGCGAGCTTTTCTTT
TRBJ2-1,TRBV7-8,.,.,CASSLARVNRPQDEQFF,TGTGCCAGCAGCTTAGCGAGGGTAAATAGGCCCCAGGATGAGCAGTTCTTC
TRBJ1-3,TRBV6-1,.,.,CASSELGLWISGNTIYF,TGTGCCAGCAGTGAGCTTGGACTGTGGATCTCTGGAAACACCATATATTTT
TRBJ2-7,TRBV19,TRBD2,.,CASSEPASGNSYEQYF,TGTGCCAGTAGTGAACCCGCTAGCGGAAACTCCTACGAGCAGTACTTC
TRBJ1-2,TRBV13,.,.,CASSLGRVGYGYTF,TGTGCCAGCAGCTTAGGCAGGGTAGGCTATGGCTACACCTTC
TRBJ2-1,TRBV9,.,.,CASSVGRDNEQFF,TGTGCCAGCAGCGTAGGGCGGGACAATGAGCAGTTCTTC
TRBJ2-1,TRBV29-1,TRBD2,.,CSAITSGGRNEQFF,TGCAGCGCTATTACTAGCGGGGGTCGCAATGAGCAGTTCTTC
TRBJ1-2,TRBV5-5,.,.,CASSLAPQAAGYTF,TGTGCCAGCAGCTTGGCACCACAGGCGGCAGGCTACACCTTC
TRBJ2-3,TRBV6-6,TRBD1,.,CASSYWNRGREDTQYF,TGTGCCAGCAGTTACTGGAACAGGGGGCGCGAGGATACGCAGTATTTT
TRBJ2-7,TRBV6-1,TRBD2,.,CASSEYSSGYSISYEQYF,TGTGCCAGCAGTGAATACTCTAGCGGGTATTCAATCTCCTACGAGCAGTACTTC
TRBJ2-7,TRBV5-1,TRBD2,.,CASSSGGLAGGVAYEQYF,TGCGCCAGCAGCTCGGGGGGACTAGCGGGAGGAGTCGCCTACGAGCAGTACTTC
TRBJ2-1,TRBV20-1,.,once,CSALKSNEQFF,TGCAGTGCCCTAAAATCTAATGAGCAGTTCTTC
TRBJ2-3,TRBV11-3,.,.,CASSLGSGDTDTQYF,TGTGCCAGCAGCTTAGGTAGCGGAGACACAGATACGCAGTATTTT
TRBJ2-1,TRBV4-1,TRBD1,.,CASSQDGTGAYNEQFF,TGCGCCAGCAGCCAAGATGGGACAGGGGCCTACAATGAGCAGTTCTTC
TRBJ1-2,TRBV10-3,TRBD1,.,CAISEPGTGAGYTF,TGTGCCATCAGTGAGCCTGGGACAGGGGCCGGCTACACCTTC
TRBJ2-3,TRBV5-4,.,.,CASSPGGVGTSTDTQYF,TGTGCCAGCAGCCCTGGTGGGGTGGGGACTAGCACAGATACGCAGTATTTT
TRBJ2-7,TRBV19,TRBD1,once,CASSFGTGITYEQYF,TGTGCCAGTAGTTTTGGGACAGGGATAACCTACGAGCAGTACTTC
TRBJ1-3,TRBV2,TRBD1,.,CASSGQGLHSGNTIYF,TGTGCCAGCAGTGGACAGGGTCTTCACTCTGGAAACACCATATATTTT
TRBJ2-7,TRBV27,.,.,CASSSHRIGEQYF,TGTGCCAGCAGTTCCCACAGGATCGGGGAGCAGTACTTC
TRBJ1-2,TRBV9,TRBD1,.,CASSAGTGGLYGYTF,TGTGCCAGCAGCGCGGGGACAGGGGGCCTCTATGGCTACACCTTC
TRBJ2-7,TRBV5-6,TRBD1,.,CASSPGGTSYEQYF,TGTGCCAGCAGCCCAGGGGGTACCTCCTACGAGCAGTACTTC
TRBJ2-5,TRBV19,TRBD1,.,CASSDGTGTVTQYF,TGTGCCAGTAGTGACGGGACAGGGACGGTGACCCAGTACTTC
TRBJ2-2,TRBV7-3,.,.,CASSLAGQLNTGELFF,TGTGCCAGCAGCCTTGCGGGGCAGCTGAACACCGGGGAGCTGTTTTTT
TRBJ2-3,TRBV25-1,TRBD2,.,CASSEGASGMADTQYF,TGTGCCAGCAGTGAAGGGGCTAGCGGGATGGCAGATACGCAGTATTTT
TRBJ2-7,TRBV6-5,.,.,CASSLRDIYYEQYF,TGTGCCAGCAGCCTTAGGGACATTTATTACGAGCAGTACTTC
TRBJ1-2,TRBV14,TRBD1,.,CASTASRGNPGGYTF,TGTGCCAGCACCGCAAGCAGGGGGAATCCGGGGGGCTACACCTTC
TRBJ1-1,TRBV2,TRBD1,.,CASSDRQGANTEAFF,TGTGCCAGCAGTGACCGACAGGGGGCGAACACTGAAGCTTTCTTT
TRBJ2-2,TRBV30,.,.,CAWRVEAVNTGELFF,TGTGCCTGGAGAGTTGAAGCGGTGAACACCGGGGAGCTGTTTTTT
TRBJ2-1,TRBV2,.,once,CASSEQGGAYNEQFF,TGTGCCAGCAGTGAACAGGGTGGAGCCTACAATGAGCAGTTCTTC
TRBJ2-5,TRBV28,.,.,CASSYETQYF,TGTGCCAGCAGCTATGAGACCCAGTACTTC
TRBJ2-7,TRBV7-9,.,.,CASAAGTVYHEQYF,TGTGCCAGCGCGGCCGGGACTGTCTACCACGAGCAGTACTTC
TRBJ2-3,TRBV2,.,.,CASSPGGPGHSPYF,TGTGCCAGCAGCCCCGGGGGGCCGGGTCATTCCCCCTATTTT
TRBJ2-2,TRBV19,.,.,CATQRWGELFF,TGTGCCACCCAGAGGTGGGGGGAGCTGTTTTTT
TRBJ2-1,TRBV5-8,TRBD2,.,CASSLVSGRAHNEQFF,TGTGCCAGCAGCTTGGTGAGCGGGAGAGCCCACAATGAGCAGTTCTTC
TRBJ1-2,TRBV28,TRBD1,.,CASSSGQGWVGGYTF,TGTGCCAGCAGTTCGGGACAGGGATGGGTTGGTGGCTACACCTTC
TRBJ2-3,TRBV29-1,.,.,CSLSLGSSTDTQYF,TGCAGCCTAAGCCTGGGCAGTAGCACAGATACGCAGTATTTT
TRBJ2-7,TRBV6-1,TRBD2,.,CASSSLAGGSNEQYF,TGTGCCAGCAGTTCTCTAGCGGGAGGGAGCAACGAGCAGTACTTC
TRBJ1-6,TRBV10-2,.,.,CAGAEGQYNSPLHF,TGCGCCGGAGCAGAAGGACAGTATAATTCACCCCTCCACTTT
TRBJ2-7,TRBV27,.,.,CARPLSYEQYF,TGTGCCAGGCCCCTTAGCTACGAGCAGTACTTC
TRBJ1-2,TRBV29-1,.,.,CSVERGNYGYTF,TGCAGCGTTGAACGGGGGAACTATGGCTACACCTTC
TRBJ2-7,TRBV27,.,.,CASSDRDSEPYEQYF,TGTGCCAGCAGTGACCGGGACTCGGAACCCTACGAGCAGTACTTC
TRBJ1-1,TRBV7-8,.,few,CASSLREVGTEAFF,TGTGCCAGCAGCTTACGTGAGGTCGGGACTGAAGCTTTCTTT
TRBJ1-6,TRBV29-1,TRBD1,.,CSVVIGGENSPLHF,TGCAGCGTTGTGATAGGGGGCGAGAATTCACCCCTCCACTTT
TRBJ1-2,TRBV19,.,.,CASSISAGDYGYTF,TGTGCCAGTAGTATATCGGCAGGTGACTATGGCTACACCTTC
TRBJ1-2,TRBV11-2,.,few,CASSWSGGSHYGYTF,TGTGCCAGCAGCTGGTCGGGGGGCTCCCACTATGGCTACACCTTC